This TCR beta chain stems from a study of blood T cell repertoires in COVID-19. Study overall: There were acute and convalescent COVID-19 samples, and they came from the United States, Italy and Spain. Sources were T cells, B-cell-depleted T cells, or PBMCs; the material itself was cDNA or gDNA.

The CDR3 loop spans 15 amino acids. The V gene's germline CDR1 is MNHNY and CDR2 SVGAGI (reference sequence). J lost 2 bases, V lost 3 bases, and 1 base had no gene match. The authors' processing: Estimation of nucleated cell counts relied on the amplification of reference gene primers. The method was immunoSEQ multiplex PCR; TCRdb's version includes in-frame clones alone and lacks a portion of them. Clone size and the V and J calls come from that table; the DNA yielded D and trimming. This table has around 350,000 clones, around nine tenths appearing once. Sequences were obtained from peripheral blood. The chain couples TRBV6-6 to TRBJ2-1, with TRBD2 matching 10 bases. The clonotype comes from a human donor in a cohort sampled during active COVID-19. In DNA, the CDR3 is TGTGCCAGCAGTTATACTAGCGGGACCTACAATGAGCAGTTCTTC. Encoded protein: CASSYTSGTYNEQFF.